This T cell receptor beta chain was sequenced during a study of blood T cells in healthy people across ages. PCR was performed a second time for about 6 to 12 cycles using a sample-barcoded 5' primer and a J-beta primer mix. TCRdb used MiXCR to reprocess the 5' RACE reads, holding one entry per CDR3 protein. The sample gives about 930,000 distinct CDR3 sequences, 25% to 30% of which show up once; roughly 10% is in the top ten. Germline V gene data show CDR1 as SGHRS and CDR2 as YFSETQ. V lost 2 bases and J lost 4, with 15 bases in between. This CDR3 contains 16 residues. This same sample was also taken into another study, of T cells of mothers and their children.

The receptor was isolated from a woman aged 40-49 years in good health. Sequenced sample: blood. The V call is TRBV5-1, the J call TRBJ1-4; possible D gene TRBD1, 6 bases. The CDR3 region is CASSLTGFKDNEKLFF. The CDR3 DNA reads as TGCGCCAGCAGCTTAACAGGGTTCAAGGATAATGAAAAACTGTTTTTT.